Listed below are T cell receptor beta chains from one sample, sequenced in a study of blood T cell repertoires in COVID-19. Profiling relied on immunoSEQ multiplex PCR, and the TCRdb table lists in-frame clones only, not all of them. The table records 160,000 or so clones, 83% of them present only once. The material sequenced was peripheral blood. The source of these receptors is a human donor in a cohort sampled during active COVID-19. Each CDR3 is given without its conserved first and last residue. Each record gives: CDR3 protein, V gene, J gene, D gene. The D gene is left open where the match is weak.

CDR3aa: ASSFLAGGSREQY
v_gene: TRBV7-2
j_gene: TRBJ2-7
d_gene: TRBD2

CDR3aa: ASSLGLYYNEQF
v_gene: TRBV7-9
j_gene: TRBJ2-1
d_gene: .

CDR3aa: ASSLGASGIDEQY
v_gene: TRBV28
j_gene: .
d_gene: TRBD2

CDR3aa: ASSLGGLAGEIGELF
v_gene: TRBV5-4
j_gene: TRBJ2-2
d_gene: TRBD2

CDR3aa: ASSTDRWSEAF
v_gene: TRBV19
j_gene: TRBJ1-1
d_gene: .

CDR3aa: ASIKTGQDGYT
v_gene: TRBV6-5
j_gene: TRBJ1-2
d_gene: TRBD1

CDR3aa: ASSAGTGNSPLH
v_gene: TRBV18
j_gene: TRBJ1-6
d_gene: TRBD1

CDR3aa: ASSLSGSRTDTQY
v_gene: TRBV7-6
j_gene: TRBJ2-3
d_gene: .

CDR3aa: ASSSQGAGEQY
v_gene: TRBV19
j_gene: TRBJ2-7
d_gene: TRBD1

CDR3aa: ASTKPGLAGNTGELF
v_gene: TRBV10-2
j_gene: TRBJ2-2
d_gene: TRBD2

CDR3aa: ASSVGGGSTDTQY
v_gene: TRBV9
j_gene: TRBJ2-3
d_gene: .

CDR3aa: ASSLAGLAATRNEQY
v_gene: TRBV28
j_gene: TRBJ2-7
d_gene: TRBD2

CDR3aa: ASSAVYEQY
v_gene: TRBV2
j_gene: TRBJ2-7
d_gene: .

CDR3aa: ASSDSASSGNTIY
v_gene: TRBV19
j_gene: TRBJ1-3
d_gene: .

CDR3aa: ASSPPGQGYGYT
v_gene: TRBV7-2
j_gene: TRBJ1-2
d_gene: .

CDR3aa: ASSSGTGAEQY
v_gene: TRBV11-2
j_gene: TRBJ2-7
d_gene: TRBD1

CDR3aa: ASSVRGEEQY
v_gene: TRBV7-9
j_gene: TRBJ2-7
d_gene: .

CDR3aa: ASSERKGQGRETQY
v_gene: TRBV2
j_gene: TRBJ2-5
d_gene: TRBD1

CDR3aa: ASSSNRSHNYGYT
v_gene: TRBV7-9
j_gene: TRBJ1-2
d_gene: .

CDR3aa: ASSLGQPGGNTIY
v_gene: TRBV6-6
j_gene: TRBJ1-3
d_gene: .

CDR3aa: ASSPDREVEQY
v_gene: TRBV5-4
j_gene: TRBJ2-7
d_gene: .

CDR3aa: ASTLVGWDGYT
v_gene: TRBV12-3/TRBV12-4
j_gene: TRBJ1-2
d_gene: .

CDR3aa: ASSLSGSSIRLY
v_gene: TRBV27
j_gene: TRBJ2-3
d_gene: .

CDR3aa: ASSPQLGESGNTIY
v_gene: TRBV18
j_gene: TRBJ1-3
d_gene: .

CDR3aa: ASSSPGDGYT
v_gene: TRBV28
j_gene: TRBJ1-2
d_gene: .

CDR3aa: ASSLNAGTSGSPTKQY
v_gene: TRBV18
j_gene: TRBJ2-7
d_gene: TRBD2

CDR3aa: ASSQVTGGEQF
v_gene: TRBV3-1/TRBV3-2
j_gene: TRBJ2-1
d_gene: TRBD1

CDR3aa: ASSVGRDRTDTQY
v_gene: TRBV10-2
j_gene: TRBJ2-3
d_gene: .

CDR3aa: ASSFVGAGPQH
v_gene: TRBV7-3
j_gene: TRBJ1-5
d_gene: .

CDR3aa: ASSTGVLNEKLF
v_gene: TRBV13
j_gene: TRBJ1-4
d_gene: TRBD1

CDR3aa: ASRGGSSYEQY
v_gene: TRBV11-2
j_gene: TRBJ2-7
d_gene: TRBD2

CDR3aa: ASRPGTAYNEQF
v_gene: TRBV6-5
j_gene: TRBJ2-1
d_gene: TRBD1

CDR3aa: ASTPPGYGANVLT
v_gene: TRBV19
j_gene: TRBJ2-6
d_gene: .

CDR3aa: ASSEAAYNEQF
v_gene: TRBV6-4
j_gene: TRBJ2-1
d_gene: .

CDR3aa: ASGLAGTGGGLYNSPLH
v_gene: TRBV12-5
j_gene: TRBJ1-6
d_gene: TRBD1

CDR3aa: ASSFRQTQETQY
v_gene: TRBV5-1
j_gene: TRBJ2-5
d_gene: .

CDR3aa: ASSAGGPSSGANVLT
v_gene: TRBV10-1
j_gene: TRBJ2-6
d_gene: TRBD1

CDR3aa: ASSYPRVTAQGQATNEKLF
v_gene: TRBV6-2/TRBV6-3
j_gene: TRBJ1-4
d_gene: .

CDR3aa: ASSLASSGGGKPQH
v_gene: TRBV5-6
j_gene: TRBJ1-5
d_gene: TRBD1

CDR3aa: ASRATYEQY
v_gene: TRBV5-1
j_gene: TRBJ2-7
d_gene: .

CDR3aa: ASSLSFRTGGRNQPQH
v_gene: TRBV27
j_gene: TRBJ1-5
d_gene: TRBD1

CDR3aa: ASSLAPLAGLSTDTQY
v_gene: TRBV7-8
j_gene: TRBJ2-3
d_gene: TRBD2

CDR3aa: ASRETVSHEAF
v_gene: TRBV2
j_gene: TRBJ1-1
d_gene: .

CDR3aa: ASSQQTGYSNQPQH
v_gene: TRBV6-6
j_gene: TRBJ1-5
d_gene: TRBD1

CDR3aa: ASSWLAPNTGELF
v_gene: TRBV7-2
j_gene: TRBJ2-2
d_gene: .